This TCR beta chain was recorded in a study of metastatic and nonmetastatic thyroid tumors. Study at large: Repertoires were compared across blood and tumor or nodule tissue from malignant and benign thyroid patients. Study conclusions and caveats: According to reports, the diversity of TCR beta was significantly higher in malignant thyroid tumors than in benign nodules, and this held in both blood and tumor samples.

Germline CDR1 DFQATT, CDR2 SNEGSKA (reference sequence). With V trimmed by 6 bases and J by 2 bases, 12 bases remained unmatched. The CDR3 covers 17 residues. Patients underwent thyroid surgery, and none had received any treatment before it. In the case of this clone: Its antigen is as yet unknown.

As handled by the study authors: The study's classifier, a distant-metastasis tool for papillary thyroid cancer, was built using CDR3 differences across clinicopathological groups. TCRdb re-analyzed the PCR reads through MiXCR. These V and J calls are TCRdb output, not the study's own analysis. The sample carries more than 25,000 clones, around a quarter recorded once. V is TRBV20-1 and J is TRBJ1-5, with 11 bases identical to TRBD1. The material sequenced was blood. The TCR originated in a female donor with papillary thyroid cancer or a benign thyroid nodule (not recorded which). Some clones in this sample may be carry-over from other donors' samples. The CDR3, as DNA: TGCAGTGCAAACCTTATGGGACAGGGGGTGGGCAATCAGCCCCAGCATTTT. This translates into CSANLMGQGVGNQPQHF.